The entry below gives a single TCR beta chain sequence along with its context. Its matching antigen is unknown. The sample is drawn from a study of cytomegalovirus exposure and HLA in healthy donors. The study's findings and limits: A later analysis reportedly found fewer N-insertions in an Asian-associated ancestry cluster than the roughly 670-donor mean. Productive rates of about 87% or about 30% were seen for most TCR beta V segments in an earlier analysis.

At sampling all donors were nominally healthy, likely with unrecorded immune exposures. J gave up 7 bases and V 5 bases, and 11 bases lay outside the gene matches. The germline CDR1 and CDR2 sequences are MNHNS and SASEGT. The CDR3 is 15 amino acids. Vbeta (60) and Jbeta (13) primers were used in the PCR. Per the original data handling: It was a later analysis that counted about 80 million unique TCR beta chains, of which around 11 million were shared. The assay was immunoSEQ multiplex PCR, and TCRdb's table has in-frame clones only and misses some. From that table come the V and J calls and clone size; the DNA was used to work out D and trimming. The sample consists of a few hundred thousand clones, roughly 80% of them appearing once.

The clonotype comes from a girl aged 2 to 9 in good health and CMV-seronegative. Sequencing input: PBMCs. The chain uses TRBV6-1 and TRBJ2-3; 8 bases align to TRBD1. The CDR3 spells CASSTGGTHRYTQYF. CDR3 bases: TGTGCCAGCAGTACAGGGGGTACCCACAGATATACGCAGTATTTT.